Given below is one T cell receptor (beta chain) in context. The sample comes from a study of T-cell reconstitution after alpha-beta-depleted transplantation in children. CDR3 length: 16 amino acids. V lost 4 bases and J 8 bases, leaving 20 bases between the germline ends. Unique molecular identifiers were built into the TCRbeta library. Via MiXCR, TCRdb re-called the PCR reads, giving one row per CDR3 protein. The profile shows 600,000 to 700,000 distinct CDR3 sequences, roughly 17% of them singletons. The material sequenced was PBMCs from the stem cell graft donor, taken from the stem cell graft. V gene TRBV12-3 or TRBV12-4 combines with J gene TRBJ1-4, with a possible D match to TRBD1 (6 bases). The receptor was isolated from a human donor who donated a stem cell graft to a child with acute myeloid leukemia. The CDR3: CASSSDLGGPEEKLFF. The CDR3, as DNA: TGTGCCAGCAGTTCCGATCTGGGGGGGCCAGAAGAAAAACTGTTTTTT.